The 18 T cell receptor beta chains below were found in one sample sequenced in a study of cytomegalovirus exposure and HLA in healthy donors. The PCR made use of 60 Vbeta and 13 Jbeta primers. The protocol was immunoSEQ multiplex PCR, while the TCRdb copy is restricted to in-frame clones and leaves out a portion. The sample lists around 150,000 clones; 65% to 75% were seen once. The sequenced sample was PBMCs. These receptors all come from a man aged 60-69 years in good health and CMV-seronegative.

The chain joins TRBV4-3 to TRBJ1-5, with unresolved D. Trimming removed 0 bases from V and 1 base from J, with 10 bases in between. The length of the CDR3 is 16 residues. The germline V gene has CDR1 LGHNA and CDR2 YSLEER. The CDR3 DNA sequence: TGCGCCAGCAGCCAAGATTGGGCAGAAAGCAATCAGCCCCAGCATTTT. The encoded protein is CASSQDWAESNQPQHF.

V gene TRBV15 combines with J gene TRBJ1-2, with 11 bases lining up with TRBD1. Per the germline V gene, CDR1 is LNHNV and CDR2 is YYDKDF (reference sequence). Trimming cost V 0 bases and J 8 bases; bases outside gene matches: 11. The CDR3 contains 17 residues. The CDR3 region is CATSRDYPGQGAGGYTF. DNA of the CDR3: TGTGCCACCAGCAGAGATTACCCCGGACAGGGGGCCGGAGGCTACACCTTC.

The V call is TRBV12-5, the J call TRBJ2-1; D gene uncertain. V lost 1 base and J 3 bases, leaving 4 bases between the germline ends. The CDR3 sequence is 13 residues long. In germline, CDR1 is LGHNT, CDR2 FRNRAP. CDR3 in amino acids: CASGLGHYNEQFF. As DNA, the CDR3 is TGTGCTAGTGGTTTGGGACACTACAATGAGCAGTTCTTC.

As DNA, the CDR3 is TGTGCCAGCAGCTTAACTGTGAAATCCACTGAAGCTTTCTTT. It encodes CASSLTVKSTEAFF. The chain uses TRBV11-3 and TRBJ1-1, with unresolved D. Trimming took off 2 bases at V and 4 bases at J, with 11 bases between the two ends. Germline CDR1 reads SGHNT; CDR2 reads YENEEA. The CDR3 is made up of 14 amino acids. The full variable domain, its missing parts supplied by reference TRBV11-3 and TRBJ1-1, is EAGVVQSPRYKIIEKKQPVAFWCNPISGHNTLYWYLQNLGQGPELLIRYENEEAVDDSQLPKDRFSAERLKGVDSTLKIQPAELGDSAVYLCASSLTVKSTEAFFGQGTRLTVV.

The chain has TRBV18 and TRBJ2-7; TRBD1 matches 9 bases. The V segment lost 5 bases and the J segment 0 bases; nucleotides outside the gene matches: 11. The CDR3 consists of 17 residues. Germline V lookup: CDR1 KGHSH, CDR2 LQKENI. In DNA form, the CDR3 reads TGTGCCAGCTCAAGCTCAAGGGGACAGGGCAGCTCCTACGAGCAGTACTTC. It translates to CASSSSRGQGSSYEQYF.

The rearrangement uses TRBV5-4 and TRBJ1-2, with D tentatively TRBD1 (6 bases). Germline assignment: CDR1 SGHNT and CDR2 YYREEE (reference sequence). V was clipped by 3 bases and J by 4 bases, with 16 bases between them. The CDR3 sequence is 15 residues long. The CDR3 DNA reads TGTGCCAGCAGCTCTGAGACAGGTAGTTCCTATGGCTACACCTTC. It translates to CASSSETGSSYGYTF.

This clone was detected only once. J is TRBJ1-3 and V is TRBV5-1, with TRBD1 identical over 7 bases. The CDR3 spans 17 residues. V was pared by 0 bases and J by 0 bases, with 6 bases of the junction left unmatched. Germline V gives CDR1 SGHRS, CDR2 YFSETQ. CDR3 sequence (DNA): TGCGCCAGCAGCTTGGGACCGGCAGGGGGCTCTGGAAACACCATATATTTT. It is translated as CASSLGPAGGSGNTIYF. The full variable domain, completed using reference TRBV5-1 and TRBJ1-3, is KAGVTQTPRYLIKTRGQQVTLSCSPISGHRSVSWYQQTPGQGLQFLFEYFSETQRNKGNFPGRFSGRQFSNSRSEMNVSTLELGDSALYLCASSLGPAGGSGNTIYFGEGSWLTVV.

The gene calls are TRBV30 and TRBJ1-3; 9 bases are a match to TRBD1. CDR1 and CDR2 (germline): GTSNPN, SVGIG (reference sequence). The CDR3 is 15 residues long. The trim removed 0 bases at V and 4 bases at J, leaving 4 bases unmatched. CDR3 residues: CAWSVTGTGGNTIYF. Here the CDR3 DNA reads TGTGCCTGGAGTGTGACCGGGACAGGGGGAAACACCATATATTTT.

The chain uses TRBV27 and TRBJ2-2; 12 bases are a match to TRBD2. CDR1 MNHEY and CDR2 SMNVEV come from the germline V gene (reference sequence). J lost 5 bases, V lost 7 bases, and 11 bases had no gene match. The CDR3 is 17 amino acids. This CDR3 reads CASTLSSGRAGTGELFF. The CDR3 DNA reads TGTGCCAGCACTCTGTCTAGCGGGAGGGCAGGGACCGGGGAGCTGTTTTTT.

This clone came up a few times. CDR3 in amino acids: CASRLAGQGDTQYF. As DNA, the CDR3 is TGTGCCAGCCGACTAGCGGGACAGGGGGATACGCAGTATTTT. J is TRBJ2-3 and V is TRBV2, with D tentatively TRBD2 (11 bases). Germline V lookup: CDR1 SNHLY, CDR2 FYNNEI. V was pared by 8 bases and J by 6 bases, with 18 bases between. The CDR3 is 14 amino acids.

This sequence joins TRBV9 and TRBJ2-3; TRBD1 matches at 7 bases. Germline CDR1 reads SGDLS; CDR2 reads YYNGEE. The CDR3 covers 15 residues. The J segment lost 2 bases and the V segment lost 4 bases, leaving 7 bases of the junction unmatched. CDR3 DNA sequence: TGTGCCAGCAGCCCGTGGACAGGAGACACAGATACGCAGTATTTT. Its protein product is CASSPWTGDTDTQYF.

The rearrangement joins TRBV6-5 to TRBJ2-1; 9 positions agree with TRBD2. Trimming cost V 2 bases and J 12 bases; bases outside gene matches: 8. Germline V gene data show CDR1 as MNHEY and CDR2 as SVGAGI. The CDR3 totals 14 residues. In DNA form, the CDR3 reads TGTGCCAGCAGTTACGTCGGCGGGAGGGGAGGGCAGTTCTTC. The encoded protein is CASSYVGGRGGQFF.

This clone has only a few counts. The chain recombines TRBV13 with TRBJ2-1; no clear D. The ends were cut back, 4 bases at V and 9 bases at J, with 13 bases in the middle. Germline loops: CDR1 PRHDT, CDR2 FYEKMQ (reference sequence). The CDR3 extends over 13 amino acids. The CDR3 sequence: CASSSSAFSEQFF. CDR3 sequence (DNA): TGTGCCAGCAGCTCCTCCGCTTTCAGTGAGCAGTTCTTC.

This clone appeared a single time. The V gene is TRBV7-2, the J gene TRBJ2-4; D ambiguous. Germline CDR1 and CDR2: SGHTA and FQGNSA. V lost 1 base and J 1 base, leaving 8 bases between the germline ends. The CDR3 sequence is 15 residues long. The CDR3 is CASSLVSGAKNIQYF. Here the CDR3 DNA reads TGTGCCAGCAGCTTAGTGTCCGGGGCCAAAAACATTCAGTACTTC.

CDR3 loop: CASSEASGVSGNTIYF. The CDR3 coding sequence is TGTGCCAGCAGTGAAGCATCAGGCGTCTCTGGAAACACCATATATTTT. The chain recombines TRBV6-1 with TRBJ1-3; D uncertain. Per the germline V gene, CDR1 is MNHNS and CDR2 is SASEGT. CDR3 length: 16 residues. The V end was cut by 0 bases, the J end by 0 bases, with 9 bases between.

The V and J genes are TRBV30 and TRBJ2-3; 10 nucleotides line up with TRBD2. The CDR3 is 15 residues long. The J segment lost 2 bases and the V segment lost 1 base, leaving 3 bases of the junction unmatched. Germline CDR1 reads GTSNPN; CDR2 reads SVGIG (reference sequence). In DNA, the CDR3 is TGTGCCTGGAGTGGGACTAGCGGTATCACAGATACGCAGTATTTT. Translating it yields CAWSGTSGITDTQYF.

This clone was seen only a few times. The J gene is TRBJ1-1, the V gene TRBV27; 10 bases match TRBD1. This CDR3 spans 16 amino acids. Germline CDR1 MNHEY, CDR2 SMNVEV (reference sequence). V was pared by 4 bases and J by 0 bases, with 5 bases of the junction left unmatched. Here the CDR3 DNA reads TGTGCCAGCAGTTCGGGACAGGGGATTTTGAACACTGAAGCTTTCTTT. Protein product: CASSSGQGILNTEAFF.

This clone came up once. This rearrangement joins TRBV5-1 to TRBJ1-4; tentatively, D is TRBD1 (5 bases). The CDR3 is 15 residues long. The germline V and J ends were trimmed by 4 bases and 0 bases, with 10 bases remaining between them. CDR1 is SGHRS and CDR2 is YFSETQ in the germline V gene. Written as DNA, the CDR3 is TGCGCCAGCAGCAACGACAGAGCAACTAATGAAAAACTGTTTTTT. Amino acid sequence: CASSNDRATNEKLFF.